The 8 T cell receptor beta chains below come from one sample, sequenced in a study of blood T cells in healthy people across ages. Through a sample-barcoded 5' primer and a J-beta primer mix, a second PCR was run for about 6 to 11 cycles. In TCRdb, the 5' RACE reads were re-called with MiXCR into one record per CDR3 protein. Among approximately 600,000 distinct CDR3 sequences, under 65% were seen once, and the ten largest hold over 35%. The specimen was blood. Receptors originate from a man aged 55 to 69 in good health.

This clonotype appeared a few times. The rearrangement uses TRBV15 and TRBJ2-5; D is perhaps TRBD1 or TRBD2 (5 bases each). CDR1 and CDR2 (germline): LNHNV, YYDKDF (reference sequence). V gave up 4 bases and J gave up 2 bases, with 8 bases separating them. The CDR3 contains 13 residues. CDR3: CATSTGRQETQYF. The CDR3 DNA is TGTGCCACCAGCACGGGACGGCAAGAGACCCAGTACTTC.

Only a few counts were recorded for this clonotype. The chain couples TRBV20-1 to TRBJ2-7; no clear D gene. The CDR3 length is 14 residues. Trimming left V 3 bases short and J 0 bases short, with 12 bases between. The germline CDR1 and CDR2 sequences are DFQATT and SNEGSKA (reference sequence). The CDR3 region is CSARESPSSYEQYF. The CDR3 bases are TGCAGTGCTAGGGAGAGTCCTAGCTCCTACGAGCAGTACTTC.

The V gene is TRBV28, the J gene TRBJ2-1, with TRBD2 identical over 8 bases. CDR1 is MDHEN and CDR2 is SYDVKM in the germline V gene. The CDR3 covers 17 residues. J lost 3 bases, V lost 7 bases, and 14 bases had no gene match. This CDR3 reads CASKLGGASGVYNEQFF. DNA for the CDR3: TGTGCCAGCAAACTCGGGGGGGCCTCCGGGGTCTACAATGAGCAGTTCTTC.

This clonotype was detected a few times. The genes are TRBV12-3 or TRBV12-4 and TRBJ2-3; D gene unclear. There are 13 residues in the CDR3. Deletions cut 0 bases from V and 4 bases from J, with 5 bases between. Written as DNA, the CDR3 is TGTGCCAGCAGTTTAGCGAGGTCAGATACGCAGTATTTT. Protein: CASSLARSDTQYF.

The rearrangement uses TRBV6-1 and TRBJ2-1, with D unclear. The CDR3 length is 15 residues. In germline, CDR1 is MNHNS, CDR2 SASEGT. The ends were cut back, 2 bases at V and 0 bases at J, with 8 bases in the middle. CDR3 protein: CASSELDRSYNEQFF. The CDR3 coding sequence is TGTGCCAGCAGTGAACTAGACCGCTCCTACAATGAGCAGTTCTTC.

CDR3 sequence (DNA): TGTGCCAGCAGTTACTCGACGGGACAGGTTCGCTCTGGGGCCAACGTCCTGACTTTC. Translation gives CASSYSTGQVRSGANVLTF. V gene TRBV6-5 combines with J gene TRBJ2-6; TRBD1 agrees at 8 bases. Germline CDR1 MNHEY, CDR2 SVGAGI. The CDR3 is 19 residues long. J lost 0 bases, V lost 0 bases, and 7 bases had no gene match.

The CDR3 spells CASRGQGRDEQYF. The CDR3 DNA sequence: TGTGCCAGCAGAGGACAGGGGAGGGACGAGCAGTACTTC. This sequence joins TRBV2 and TRBJ2-5, with 9 bases fitting TRBD1. Judging by the DNA end, TRBJ2-7 fits better; the J call may be wrong. The CDR3 sequence is 13 residues long. Germline CDR1 and CDR2: SNHLY and FYNNEI.

The genes are TRBV7-2 and TRBJ1-6, with 7 bases aligning to TRBD1. Germline lookup yields CDR1 SGHTA and CDR2 FQGNSA. V gave up 5 bases and J gave up 10 bases; unmatched junction bases: 5. The CDR3 is made up of 13 amino acids. For the CDR3, the DNA is TGTGCCAGCAGCCTACAGGGGTCCTCACCCCTCCACTTT. It is translated as CASSLQGSSPLHF. Looking up the rest from reference TRBV7-2 and TRBJ1-6 gives the full variable domain: GAGVSQSPSNKVTEKGKDVELRCDPISGHTALYWYRQSLGQGLEFLIYFQGNSAPDKSGLPSDRFSAERTGGSVSTLTIQRTQQEDSAVYLCASSLQGSSPLHFGNGTRLTVT.